This T cell receptor beta chain was sequenced for a study of cytomegalovirus exposure and HLA in healthy donors (dated by TCRdb to about 2017). General notes on the study: According to an earlier analysis of around 600 of the donors, about 190 million T cells yielded 95 million to 140 million unique TCR beta sequences and 276 Gb of sequence data. Of the 350 to 450 genotyped donors, approximately 80% fell in the genetic ancestry cluster associated with self-reported Caucasian donors. Using immunosequencing, the study profiled T cell repertoires from approximately 700 subjects and related those repertoires to cytomegalovirus serostatus. HLA typing covered class I and class II loci at four-digit resolution. A later analysis re-analyzed previously published TCR beta repertoires from about 730 donors and added high-resolution HLA genotyping to study TCR occurrence patterns. In addition to the first cohort of several hundred subjects, a separate validation cohort of 120 different subjects was used. Roughly 300 gigabases of sequencing data and roughly 81 million unique TCR sequences made up an early release that covered fewer than 650 HLA-typed donors. Because of strong linkage in the cohort, a few DR-DQ haplotypes were treated as single units for association and clustering. Alongside the repertoire data, information on donor age, sex, ethnicity and CMV serostatus was compiled. Rather than drawing on any new phenotypic data, the later analysis identified candidate immune exposures from TCR beta sequences and the way those sequences occurred across donors. Every discovery cohort repertoire had been produced on one sequencing platform. High-throughput TCR immunosequencing, statistical association of individual TCRs with disease status, and machine learning were combined to predict cytomegalovirus infection status. An earlier analysis of around 540 of the donors applied high-throughput TCR beta sequencing to assess whether each TCR beta V gene segment acted as functional or pseudogenic. A later genetic analysis used genome-wide SNP genotypes for about three fifths of the roughly 700 donors, treating that subset as a discovery cohort. Among 398 genotyped donors of the cohort, an average of around 240,000 unique TCR beta nucleotide sequences were sequenced per donor, about a sixth of them non-productive. The number of donors typed differed by locus, with roughly 629-640 for A, B, C, DRB1 and DQB1, around 520 for DQA1, 606 for DPA1, and under 490 for DPB1. The aim of the study was to test whether cataloging public T cell receptors could identify signatures of past pathogen exposure. Points the paper makes about the study in general: Linkage disequilibrium might explain the correlated functional status among segregating V segments, but an unknown experimental factor could not be excluded. V-gene and J-gene trimming of TCR beta chains was associated with a missense DCLRE1C variant in a later genetic analysis, and the association was replicated in an independent cohort. Several of the top co-occurrence clusters appeared to be linked to parvovirus B19, influenza, CMV and Epstein-Barr virus, according to a later analysis. Because counts were too low, seventeen rarely observed V segments, including chromosome 9 orphons, were left out of the earlier analysis of 587 of the donors. Immune exposure information for the cohort was limited to CMV serostatus. The study gave a list of 150 to 200 TCR beta chains associated with cytomegalovirus. Strong co-occurrence of HLA alleles, especially DR and DQ, made assigning TCR associations to individual alleles difficult. A further reported finding was that TCR beta sequences accurately predicted the HLA-A and HLA-B alleles for most subjects in the first cohort. A few of the identified cytomegalovirus-associated TCR beta chains were confirmed in vitro to be specific for cytomegalovirus antigens. Because HLA typing was missing for some donors at each locus, association tests included only the typed subset. The cohort was sequenced for TCR beta chains only, and without alpha or paired-chain data the features that could be detected were limited. An earlier analysis of approximately 500 of the donors showed that most TCR beta V segments appeared in productive rearrangements either about 87% or about 30% of the time, which broadly matched IMGT annotations. A later genetic analysis reported fewer N-insertions in productive TCRs among donors in an Asian-associated ancestry cluster than the roughly 720-donor mean. A later analysis associated 15,000 to 20,000 TCR beta sequences with specific HLA alleles at a false discovery rate of 0.05. A group of highly shared sequence variants was considered likely to be a technical artifact of the sequencing pipeline. In a later analysis, the rate of TCR association differed among HLA loci, with DRB1 alleles having the most associated TCRs and HLA-C alleles having the fewest. The authors suggested that the approach could potentially be extended to other disease states and immunological phenotypes. In a later analysis, HLA-associated TCR beta chains showed more clonal expansion and lower generation probabilities than non-associated chains that were equally common. In a later analysis, most CMV-associated TCR beta chains were found to appear HLA-restricted, with HLA associations seemingly driven largely by CMV exposure. The presence/absence analyses assumed that sequencing depth was roughly uniform across donors, and that assumption may not be true. In both the original and validation cohorts, the classifier was reported to diagnose cytomegalovirus status with high specificity and sensitivity. While some public TCRs were present in many individuals, most TCR sequences turned up only very rarely across donors.

To prepare the library, the immunoSEQ multiplex PCR assay was applied. For the multiplex PCR, a mixture combining 60 forward primers for TCR Vbeta segments and 13 reverse primers for TCR Jbeta segments was used. The CDR3 region of rearranged TCR beta genes was amplified from genomic DNA by a multiplex PCR assay. The amplified TCR beta libraries were sequenced on the Illumina HiSeq System as 87-base-pair reads. Per the source publication's procedure: A later analysis counted about 80 million unique TCR beta chains across the 666 repertoires, and roughly 10 million of these chains were shared by at least two donors. A nearest-neighbor algorithm error-corrected the raw reads and collapsed the reads into unique sequences, merging closely related sequences to remove PCR and sequencing errors. V, D and J gene segments were assigned by aligning CDR3 sequences to IMGT reference sequences. Each retained sequence needed at least a six-nucleotide match to both a V gene segment and a J gene segment. A rearrangement was called productive if the CDR3 had no stop codons and remained in frame with V and J, and every other rearrangement was called non-productive. Following IMGT convention, CDR3 was defined as the stretch from the second conserved V-encoded cysteine to the conserved J-encoded phenylalanine. The earlier analysis of around 640 of the donors excluded sequences that lacked an unambiguous match to a single V gene segment. In an earlier analysis of around 590 of the donors, a V segment was called functional when productive rearrangements were above 56.7%, and segregating when the standard deviation between donors exceeded 5%. A statistical classification framework was built to diagnose cytomegalovirus status from the catalog of TCR beta chain sequences. A later analysis assigned V and J genes by comparing TCR nucleotide sequences with IMGT/GENE-DB human TR gene sequences. The TCRdist pipeline was used in a later analysis to assign CDR3 sequences and most-parsimonious VDJ recombination scenarios. In a later analysis, every TCR beta chain was defined by the combination of its CDR3 amino acid sequence and its V-gene family, and reads without a unique V-gene family were dropped. As a way to deal with suspected cross-contamination and a sequencing artifact, a later analysis dropped under 600 nucleotide sequences that were highly shared and had low generation probability. In a later analysis, a clonal expansion index was calculated for each public chain from normalized within-repertoire ranks of inferred template counts. A later analysis computed generation probabilities with a VDJ recombination model fitted to out-of-frame rearrangements, and checked the results against IGoR. Hypergeometric tests were used in a later analysis to score TCR-TCR, TCR-HLA and TCR-CMV co-occurrence, with a repertoire-size bias correction applied to the TCR pairs. A later analysis estimated false discovery rates by permuting HLA or CMV assignments 20 times. A later analysis grouped co-occurring TCRs with DBSCAN, adding TCRdist sequence similarity when clustering within HLA-allele-positive subsets. For co-occurrence clustering, repertoires with fewer than 30,000 or more than 120,000 public chains were excluded, along with roughly 5 repertoires with anomalous nucleotide sharing. Imported from immuneACCESS, the table was reduced by TCRdb to in-frame sequences with V and J called. These copies leave out some clones; in studies compared against another copy, an unresolved V gene accounts for under half, and the cause of the remainder is not known. The V and J calls and the clone size are those of that table, but D and trimming were determined from the DNA. For this sample the table gives around 140,000 clones, of which around 78% were detected only once. The ten largest clones take up 1.8% of the sample.

The cohort was made up of 666 healthy bone marrow donors. All cohort members were sampled while nominally healthy, although unrecorded immune exposures were likely present. The donor was CMV seropositive and belonged to the group of a few hundred seropositive cohort members. Every donor gave a peripheral blood sample, and the peripheral blood mononuclear cells from that sample were used for TCR beta sequencing. Genomic DNA was extracted from the blood cell samples with the Qiagen DNeasy Blood Extraction Kit. Details on this clone: Its antigen remains unidentified. No clone much larger than this one lies a single base away; base qualities are absent.

Input material: PBMCs. The TCR sequence derives from a female donor in good health and CMV-seropositive.

The nucleotide sequence reads as follows: TGTGCCAGCAGCCCAGGGACAGGAACAGATACGCAGTATTTT. This translates into CASSPGTGTDTQYF. The chain employs TRBV11-2 and TRBJ2-3; 8 nucleotides in the junction match TRBD1. V lost 5 bases and J lost 3 bases, and the count of bases not matched to a germline gene is 4. CDR3 length: 14 amino acids, cysteine to phenylalanine. Just CDR3 DNA is preserved here, 42 bases in frame from base 1. In the germline V gene, CDR1 corresponds to SGHAT and CDR2 to FQNNGV.